The 21 T cell receptor beta chains listed next were all sequenced from one sample in a study of radiotherapy plus CTLA-4 blockade in lung cancer listed by TCRdb under 2018. The library relied on the immunoSEQ multiplex PCR assay. TCRdb re-hosts the immuneACCESS table, in-frame sequences only. Its copies lack some clones; in the studies checked, an unresolved V gene accounts for under half of them, and the cause for the rest is not known. The sample includes some 67,000 clones, with approximately 76% observed a single time. Jointly, the top ten make up approximately 15% of the sample. The sample was peripheral blood, taken from a patient treated with radiotherapy plus ipilimumab. The receptors stem from a human donor with non-small cell lung cancer whose response to radiotherapy plus ipilimumab could not be evaluated. Some clones in this sample may be carry-over from other donors' samples.

This chain's CDR3 is CASSLWAATDTQYF. CDR3 DNA: TGTGCCAGCAGTTTGTGGGCAGCCACAGATACGCAGTATTTT. The chain couples TRBV27 to TRBJ2-3, with D unresolved. The CDR3 has 14 amino acids. Germline V CDR1 and CDR2: MNHEY, SMNVEV (reference sequence). V lost 3 bases and J 2 bases, leaving 9 bases between the germline ends.

This sequence joins TRBV2 and TRBJ2-1; 8 bases fit TRBD2. The J segment lost 6 bases and the V segment lost 5 bases, leaving 6 bases of the junction unmatched. Germline V lookup: CDR1 SNHLY, CDR2 FYNNEI. This CDR3 spans 14 amino acids. This CDR3 is CASSWYSGSNEQFF. As DNA, the CDR3 is TGTGCCAGCAGTTGGTACAGCGGGAGCAATGAGCAGTTCTTC.

About this clone: Other DNA sequences from this sample encode an identical CDR3 as well. DNA for the CDR3: TGTGCCAGCAGTGAGACAGGGGGAGCCTACGAGCAGTACTTC. Protein product: CASSETGGAYEQYF. The chain links TRBV6-1 to TRBJ2-7, with 9 bases lining up with TRBD1. V lost 3 bases to trimming and J lost 2 bases; unmatched junction nucleotides: 2. The CDR3 is 14 residues long. The germline V gene encodes CDR1 MNHNS and CDR2 SASEGT.

CDR3 nucleotide sequence: TGTGCCAGCAATCCGGGAGGGGAGACCCAGTACTTC. It specifies CASNPGGETQYF. The chain carries TRBV6-1 and TRBJ2-5; 8 bases line up with TRBD2. J lost 5 bases, V lost 7 bases, and 3 bases had no gene match. This CDR3 is built from 12 residues. CDR1 MNHNS and CDR2 SASEGT come from the germline V gene.

In its sample, this clone was seen once. This chain connects TRBV27 to TRBJ2-7; TRBD1 matches 11 bases. V was pared by 5 bases and J by 6 bases, with 9 bases of the junction left unmatched. The length of the CDR3 is 15 residues. CDR1 is MNHEY and CDR2 is SMNVEV in the germline V gene (reference sequence). The CDR3 is CASSLGTGGRVEQYF. CDR3 nucleotide sequence: TGTGCCAGCAGTCTCGGGACAGGGGGAAGGGTCGAGCAGTACTTC.

The chain carries TRBV6-1 and TRBJ2-1, with TRBD2 as a possible D gene (7 bases). Deletions cut 0 bases from V and 1 base from J, with 19 bases between. The germline CDR1 and CDR2 sequences are MNHNS and SASEGT. CDR3 length equals 19 residues. Written as DNA, the CDR3 is TGTGCCAGCAGTGAAGCGCTGGGGGGAGGGGGGGCTTCCTACAATGAGCAGTTCTTC. Translating it yields CASSEALGGGGASYNEQFF.

The rearrangement uses TRBV7-9 and TRBJ1-2; D call uncertain. The CDR3 is made up of 15 amino acids. The V and J ends lost 5 bases and 4 bases respectively, with 17 bases between them. CDR1 is SEHNR and CDR2 is FQNEAQ in the germline V gene (reference sequence). DNA for the CDR3: TGTGCCAGCAGCCAAAGTGCGGATCCAACCTATGGCTACACCTTC. Translation: CASSQSADPTYGYTF.

The CDR3 loop reads CASSSGQGAATNEKLFF. Here the CDR3 DNA reads TGTGCCAGCAGCTCCGGACAGGGGGCTGCAACTAATGAAAAACTGTTTTTT. The chain has TRBV5-4 and TRBJ1-4, with 11 bases lining up with TRBD1. The CDR3 is made up of 17 amino acids. The ends lost 3 bases at V and 0 bases at J; junction bases unmatched: 4. CDR1 SGHNT and CDR2 YYREEE come from the germline V gene (reference sequence).

The genes are TRBV28 and TRBJ1-5; D uncertain. This CDR3 has 17 residues. CDR1 and CDR2 from the germline V gene are MDHEN and SYDVKM. Trimming took off 7 bases at V and 0 bases at J, with 19 bases between the two ends. DNA for the CDR3: TGTGCCAGCAACTACGAGGGCCCGGGGTATAGCAATCAGCCCCAGCATTTT. Translated: CASNYEGPGYSNQPQHF. Combining the CDR3 with reference TRBV28 and TRBJ1-5 gives the whole variable domain DVKVTQSSRYLVKRTGEKVFLECVQDMDHENMFWYRQDPGLGLRLIYFSYDVKMKEKGDIPEGYSVSREKKERFSLILESASTNQTSMYLCASNYEGPGYSNQPQHFGDGTRLSIL.

The chain combines TRBV5-1 with TRBJ1-5; the match to TRBD1 covers 11 bases. Trimming at V came to 7 bases and at J to 0 bases, leaving 6 bases not matched to a gene. Germline V CDR1 and CDR2: SGHRS, YFSETQ. The CDR3 runs 16 residues. The CDR3 DNA follows: TGCGCCAGCGGACCGGGGACAGGGGGTAGCAATCAGCCCCAGCATTTT. This sequence encodes CASGPGTGGSNQPQHF.

Only a few counts were recorded for this clone. The rearrangement uses TRBV6-5 and TRBJ2-7; 7 bases align to TRBD1. Germline-derived CDR1 and CDR2 are MNHEY and SVGAGI. V shed 1 base, J shed 7 bases, and the junction held 7 bases outside the gene matches. The CDR3 spans 14 residues. The CDR3 DNA reads TGTGCCAGCAGTTACTTGGGACAGCGTGGAGAGCAGTACTTC. It codes for CASSYLGQRGEQYF.

The V and J genes are TRBV19 and TRBJ2-1; 15 bases fit TRBD2. With 7 bases clipped from V and 5 bases from J, the junction kept 9 bases outside the gene matches. This CDR3 has 17 amino acids. CDR1 is LNHDA, CDR2 SQIVND, per germline (reference sequence). CDR3 region: CASKGLAGGSWDNEQFF. The CDR3 DNA reads TGTGCCAGTAAGGGACTAGCGGGGGGCTCTTGGGACAATGAGCAGTTCTTC.

The CDR3 loop reads CASSPETSGNTIYF. The CDR3 region has the DNA TGTGCCAGCAGCCCGGAGACCTCTGGAAACACCATATATTTT. This sequence joins TRBV9 and TRBJ1-3, with unresolved D. With 4 bases removed from V and 0 bases from J, the gap between germline ends came to 8 bases. Per the germline V gene, CDR1 is SGDLS and CDR2 is YYNGEE. The CDR3 length is 14 residues.

V gene TRBV5-1 combines with J gene TRBJ2-3; perhaps TRBD1 as D (6 bases). The CDR3 length is 14 residues. The germline V gene has CDR1 SGHRS and CDR2 YFSETQ. Trimming stripped 0 bases from V and 2 bases from J, with 7 bases between. CDR3 nucleotides: TGCGCCAGCAGCTTGGAGGGACACACAGATACGCAGTATTTT. Residues: CASSLEGHTDTQYF.

This clone has a handful of counts. The junction and the germline gene differ at one end; a read error may be behind it. This rearrangement joins TRBV7-7 to TRBJ2-2; 8 bases fit TRBD1. The CDR3 runs to 15 residues. Germline V lookup: CDR1 SSHAT, CDR2 FNYEAQ (reference sequence). As DNA, the CDR3 is TGTGCTAGCAGCGAGACAGGGGCCCCCACCGGGGAGCTGTTTTTT. Its protein product is CASSETGAPTGELFF.

The genes are TRBV18 and TRBJ1-4, with TRBD1 as a possible D gene (5 bases). The CDR3 runs 14 residues. Trimming cost V 2 bases and J 7 bases, with 11 bases left between them. CDR1 and CDR2 from the germline V gene are KGHSH and LQKENI. CDR3 residues: CASSPNPGGEKLFF. The CDR3 DNA reads TGTGCCAGCTCACCAAACCCCGGGGGTGAAAAACTGTTTTTT.

As for this clone: The sample has other DNA sequences that encode this CDR3 too. The J gene is TRBJ1-6, the V gene TRBV4-2; TRBD1 might be the D (5 bases). The CDR3 has 18 amino acids. CDR1 and CDR2 from the germline V gene are LGHNA and YNFKEQ. Trimming stripped 6 bases from V and 0 bases from J, with 18 bases between. The CDR3 bases are TGTGCCAGCAGTCGTGCGGCGGGGCTAAGCTCCTATAATTCACCCCTCCACTTT. Translated, it gives CASSRAAGLSSYNSPLHF.

This clone has a handful of counts. The CDR3 is CASSPRSQQAGLDTQYF. The CDR3, as DNA: TGCGCCAGCAGCCCAAGATCTCAACAGGCGGGGTTAGATACGCAGTATTTT. The chain joins TRBV4-1 to TRBJ2-3; D is perhaps TRBD2 (6 bases). The CDR3 runs 17 residues. Trimming shortened V by 4 bases and J by 5 bases, and 22 bases separated the two germline ends. Germline V CDR1 and CDR2: MGHRA, YSYEKL.

This chain joins TRBV18 and TRBJ2-1; 9 bases line up with TRBD1. The CDR3 is made up of 15 amino acids. Per germline, CDR1 KGHSH and CDR2 LQKENI. Trimming took 3 bases from V and 13 from J; bases not matched to a gene: 13. CDR3 residues: CASSPRDRAIGLQFF. DNA for the CDR3: TGTGCCAGCTCACCCCGGGACAGGGCAATAGGCCTACAGTTCTTC.

J is TRBJ1-1 and V is TRBV27; no firm D call. Looked up from germline, CDR1 is MNHEY and CDR2 is SMNVEV (reference sequence). This CDR3 has 15 amino acids. Trimming took 2 bases from V and 5 from J, leaving 15 bases between them. The DNA of the CDR3 is TGTGCCAGCAGTTTAGGGTCAGCTAGTTCAACTGAAGCTTTCTTT. This encodes CASSLGSASSTEAFF.

This clone has just one count. J is TRBJ1-2 and V is TRBV5-1, with 7 bases aligning to TRBD1. The CDR3 runs to 14 residues. With 1 base clipped from V and 8 bases from J, the junction kept 8 bases outside the gene matches. From germline, CDR1 is SGHRS and CDR2 YFSETQ. The CDR3 bases are TGCGCCAGCAGCTTGCGGGCAGGGGGTCACGGCTACACCTTC. Protein: CASSLRAGGHGYTF.